The rows below give T cell receptor beta chains drawn from one sample of a study of T cell changes during pregnancy in multiple sclerosis. The table came from immunoSEQ multiplex PCR; TCRdb's copy has only in-frame clones and leaves some out. The sample shows tens of thousands of clones, less than 90% of them seen only once. The sequencing here drew on CD4+ T cells from peripheral blood mononuclear cells, taken before pregnancy. The source of these receptors is a female donor with multiple sclerosis, enrolled in a pregnancy study. CDR3s include the opening cysteine and the closing phenylalanine or tryptophan. The D gene is left open where the match is weak.

j_call | v_call | d_call | cdr3_aa | cdr3_nt
TRBJ2-5 | TRBV18 | NA | CASSQTVSQGTQYF | TGTGCCAGCTCACAGACAGTCTCCCAAGGGACCCAGTACTTC
TRBJ2-1 | TRBV5-5 | TRBD1 | CASSWSGQGYNEQFF | TGTGCCAGCAGCTGGTCGGGACAGGGTTACAATGAGCAGTTCTTC
TRBJ2-1 | TRBV7-8 | NA | CASSHPERARWNEQFF | TGTGCCAGCAGCCACCCGGAGAGGGCCAGGTGGAATGAGCAGTTCTTC
TRBJ1-1 | TRBV11-1 | NA | CASSLRGAAGNTEAFF | TGTGCCAGCAGCTTACGGGGGGCAGCGGGGAACACTGAAGCTTTCTTT
TRBJ2-7 | TRBV19 | TRBD2 | CASSTIAGFGTGEQYF | TGTGCCAGTAGTACCATAGCGGGTTTTGGTACGGGCGAGCAGTACTTC
TRBJ2-3 | TRBV5-1 | TRBD2 | CASSYSGGFTDTQYF | TGCGCCAGCAGCTATAGCGGGGGGTTCACAGATACGCAGTATTTT
TRBJ2-6 | TRBV7-9 | NA | CASSASWRSGANVLTF | TGTGCCAGCAGCGCCTCGTGGAGATCTGGGGCCAACGTCCTGACTTTC
TRBJ1-1 | TRBV18 | TRBD1 | CASSLTGMGDTEAFF | TGTGCCAGCTCTCTGACAGGGATGGGGGACACTGAAGCTTTCTTT
TRBJ2-4 | TRBV7-9 | NA | CASSHDSWGDIQYF | TGTGCCAGCAGCCATGACTCCTGGGGAGACATTCAGTACTTC
TRBJ1-2 | TRBV7-8 | NA | CASSLRSPFVGYTF | TGTGCCAGCAGCTTGAGGAGCCCCTTCGTGGGCTACACCTTC
TRBJ1-2 | TRBV4-2 | NA | CASSQPDSYGYTF | TGTGCCAGCAGCCAGCCGGACAGCTATGGCTACACCTTC
TRBJ2-5 | TRBV5-1 | TRBD2 | CASSLRVAGVPSKETQYF | TGCGCCAGCAGCTTGAGGGTAGCGGGAGTCCCCAGCAAAGAGACCCAGTACTTC
TRBJ1-2 | TRBV7-2 | TRBD1 | CASSSLQGAGYLGYTF | TGTGCCAGCAGCTCCCTCCAGGGGGCGGGATATCTGGGCTACACCTTC
TRBJ1-2 | TRBV19 | NA | CASSIQGYGYTF | TGTGCCAGTAGTATCCAGGGCTATGGCTACACCTTC